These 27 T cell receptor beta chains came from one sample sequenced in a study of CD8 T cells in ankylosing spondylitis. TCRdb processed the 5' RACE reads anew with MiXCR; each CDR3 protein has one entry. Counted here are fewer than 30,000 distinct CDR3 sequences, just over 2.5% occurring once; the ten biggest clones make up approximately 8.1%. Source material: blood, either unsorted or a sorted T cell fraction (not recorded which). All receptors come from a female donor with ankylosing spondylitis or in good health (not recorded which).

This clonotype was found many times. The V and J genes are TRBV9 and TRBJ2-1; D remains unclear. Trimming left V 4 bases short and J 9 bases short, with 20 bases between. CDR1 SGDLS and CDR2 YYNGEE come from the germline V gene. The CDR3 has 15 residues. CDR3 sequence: CASSPRLDPSGEQFF. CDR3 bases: TGTGCCAGCAGCCCCCGCTTAGACCCCTCTGGTGAGCAGTTCTTC.

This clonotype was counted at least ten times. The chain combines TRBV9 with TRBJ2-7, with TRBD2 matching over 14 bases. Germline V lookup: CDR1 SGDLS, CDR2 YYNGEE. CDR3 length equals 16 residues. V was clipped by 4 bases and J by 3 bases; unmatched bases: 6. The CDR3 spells CASSPGGTSGSYEQYF. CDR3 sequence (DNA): TGTGCCAGCAGCCCGGGAGGGACTAGCGGGAGCTACGAGCAGTACTTC.

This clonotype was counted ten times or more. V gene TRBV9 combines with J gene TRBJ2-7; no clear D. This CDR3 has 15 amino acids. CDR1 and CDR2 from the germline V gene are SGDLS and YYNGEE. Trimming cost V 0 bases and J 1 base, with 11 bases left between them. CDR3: CASSVGVDGSYEQYF. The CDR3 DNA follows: TGTGCCAGCAGCGTAGGGGTGGATGGGTCCTACGAGCAGTACTTC.

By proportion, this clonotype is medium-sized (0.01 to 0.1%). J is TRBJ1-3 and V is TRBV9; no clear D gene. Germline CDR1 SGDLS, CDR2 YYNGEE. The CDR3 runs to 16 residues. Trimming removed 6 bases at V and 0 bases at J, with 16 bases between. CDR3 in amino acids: CASTAHPGSSGNTIYF. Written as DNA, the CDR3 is TGTGCCAGCACCGCGCATCCCGGTAGCTCTGGAAACACCATATATTTT.

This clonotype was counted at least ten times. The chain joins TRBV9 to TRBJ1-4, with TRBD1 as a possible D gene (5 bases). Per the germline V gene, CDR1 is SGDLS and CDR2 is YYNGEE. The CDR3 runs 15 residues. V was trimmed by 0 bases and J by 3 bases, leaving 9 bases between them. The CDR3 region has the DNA TGTGCCAGCAGCGTAGATCGGGGGGCTAATGAAAAACTGTTTTTT. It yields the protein CASSVDRGANEKLFF.

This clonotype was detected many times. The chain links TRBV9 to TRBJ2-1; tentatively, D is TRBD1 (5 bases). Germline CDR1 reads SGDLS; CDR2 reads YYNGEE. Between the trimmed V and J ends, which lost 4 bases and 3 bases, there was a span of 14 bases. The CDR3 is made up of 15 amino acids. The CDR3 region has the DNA TGTGCCAGCAGCATAGGGGTATCCGGCTACAATGAGCAGTTCTTC. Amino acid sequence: CASSIGVSGYNEQFF.

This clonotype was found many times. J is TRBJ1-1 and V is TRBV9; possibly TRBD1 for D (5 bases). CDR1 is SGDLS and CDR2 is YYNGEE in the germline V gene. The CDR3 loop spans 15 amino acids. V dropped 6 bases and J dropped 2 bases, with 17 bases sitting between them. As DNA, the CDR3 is TGTGCCAGCACATCAGGGTCGGACGTCAACACTGAAGCTTTCTTT. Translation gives CASTSGSDVNTEAFF. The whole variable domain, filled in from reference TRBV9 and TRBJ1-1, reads DSGVTQTPKHLITATGQRVTLRCSPRSGDLSVYWYQQSLDQGLQFLIQYYNGEERAKGNILERFSAQQFPDLHSELNLSSLELGDSALYFCASTSGSDVNTEAFFGQGTRLTVV.

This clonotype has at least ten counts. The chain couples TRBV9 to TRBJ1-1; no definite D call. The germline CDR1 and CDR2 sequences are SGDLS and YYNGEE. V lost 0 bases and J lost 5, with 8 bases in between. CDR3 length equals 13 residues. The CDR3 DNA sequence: TGTGCCAGCAGCGTAGGCACAGAGACTGAAGCTTTCTTT. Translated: CASSVGTETEAFF.

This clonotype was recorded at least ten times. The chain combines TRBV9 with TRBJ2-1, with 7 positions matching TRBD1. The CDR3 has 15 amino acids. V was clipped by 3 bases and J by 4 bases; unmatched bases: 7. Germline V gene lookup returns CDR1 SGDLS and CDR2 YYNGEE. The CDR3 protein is CASSDRTGYYNEQFF. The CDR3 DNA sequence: TGTGCCAGCAGCGACCGGACAGGATATTACAATGAGCAGTTCTTC. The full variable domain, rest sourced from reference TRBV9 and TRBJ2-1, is DSGVTQTPKHLITATGQRVTLRCSPRSGDLSVYWYQQSLDQGLQFLIQYYNGEERAKGNILERFSAQQFPDLHSELNLSSLELGDSALYFCASSDRTGYYNEQFFGPGTRLTVL.

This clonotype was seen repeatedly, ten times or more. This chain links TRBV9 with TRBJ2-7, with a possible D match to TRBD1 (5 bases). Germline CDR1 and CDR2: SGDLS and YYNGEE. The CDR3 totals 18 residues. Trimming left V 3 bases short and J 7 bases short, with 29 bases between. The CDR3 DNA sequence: TGTGCCAGCAGCGCTGGGCAAACAGGATGGGATATTACGGGTGAGCAGTACTTC. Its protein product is CASSAGQTGWDITGEQYF. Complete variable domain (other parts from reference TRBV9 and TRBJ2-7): DSGVTQTPKHLITATGQRVTLRCSPRSGDLSVYWYQQSLDQGLQFLIQYYNGEERAKGNILERFSAQQFPDLHSELNLSSLELGDSALYFCASSAGQTGWDITGEQYFGPGTRLTVT.

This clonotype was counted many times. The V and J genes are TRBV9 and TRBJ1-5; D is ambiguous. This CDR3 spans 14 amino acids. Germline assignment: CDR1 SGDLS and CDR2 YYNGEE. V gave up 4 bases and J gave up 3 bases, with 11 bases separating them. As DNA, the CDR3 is TGTGCCAGCAGCCCCCAGGATAACAATCAGCCCCAGCATTTT. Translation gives CASSPQDNNQPQHF. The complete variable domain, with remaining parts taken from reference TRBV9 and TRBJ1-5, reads DSGVTQTPKHLITATGQRVTLRCSPRSGDLSVYWYQQSLDQGLQFLIQYYNGEERAKGNILERFSAQQFPDLHSELNLSSLELGDSALYFCASSPQDNNQPQHFGDGTRLSIL.

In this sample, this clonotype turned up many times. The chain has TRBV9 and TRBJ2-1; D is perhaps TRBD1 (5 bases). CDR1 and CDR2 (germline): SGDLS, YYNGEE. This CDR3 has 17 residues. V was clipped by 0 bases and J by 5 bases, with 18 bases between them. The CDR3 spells CASSVEQGLVLDNEQFF. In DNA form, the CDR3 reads TGTGCCAGCAGCGTAGAGCAGGGATTAGTGTTGGACAATGAGCAGTTCTTC.

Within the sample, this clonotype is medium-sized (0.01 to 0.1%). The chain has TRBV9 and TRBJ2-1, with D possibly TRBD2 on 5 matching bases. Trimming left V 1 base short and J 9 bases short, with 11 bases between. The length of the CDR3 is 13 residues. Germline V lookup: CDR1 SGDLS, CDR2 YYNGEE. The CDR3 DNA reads TGTGCCAGCAGCGTATTTACACTAGGTGAGCAGTTCTTC. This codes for CASSVFTLGEQFF.

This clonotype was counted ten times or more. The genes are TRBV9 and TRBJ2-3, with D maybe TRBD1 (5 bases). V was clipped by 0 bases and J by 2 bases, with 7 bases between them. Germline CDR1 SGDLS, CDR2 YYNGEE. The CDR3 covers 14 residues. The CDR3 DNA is TGTGCCAGCAGCGTAGGGACATACACAGATACGCAGTATTTT. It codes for CASSVGTYTDTQYF.

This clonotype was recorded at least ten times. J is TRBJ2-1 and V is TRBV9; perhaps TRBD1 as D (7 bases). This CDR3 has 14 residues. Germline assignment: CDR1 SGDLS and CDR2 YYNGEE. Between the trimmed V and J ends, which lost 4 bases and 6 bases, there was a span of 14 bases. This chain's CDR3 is CASSIPGGGNEQFF. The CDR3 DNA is TGTGCCAGCAGCATCCCAGGGGGAGGCAATGAGCAGTTCTTC. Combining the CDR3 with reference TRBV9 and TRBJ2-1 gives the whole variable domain DSGVTQTPKHLITATGQRVTLRCSPRSGDLSVYWYQQSLDQGLQFLIQYYNGEERAKGNILERFSAQQFPDLHSELNLSSLELGDSALYFCASSIPGGGNEQFFGPGTRLTVL.

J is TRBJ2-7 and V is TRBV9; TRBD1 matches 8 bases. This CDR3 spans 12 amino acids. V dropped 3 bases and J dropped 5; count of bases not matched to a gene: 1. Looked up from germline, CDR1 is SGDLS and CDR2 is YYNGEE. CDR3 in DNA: TGTGCCAGCAGCGAACAGGGGGACGAGCAGTACTTC. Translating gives CASSEQGDEQYF.

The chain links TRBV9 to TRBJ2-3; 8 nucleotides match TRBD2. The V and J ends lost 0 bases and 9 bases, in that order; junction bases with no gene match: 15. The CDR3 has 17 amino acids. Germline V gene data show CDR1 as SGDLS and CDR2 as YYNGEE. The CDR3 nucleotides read TGTGCCAGCAGCGTAGCGGGTAGCGGGGAGTCCGGGCCCACGCAGTATTTT. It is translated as CASSVAGSGESGPTQYF.

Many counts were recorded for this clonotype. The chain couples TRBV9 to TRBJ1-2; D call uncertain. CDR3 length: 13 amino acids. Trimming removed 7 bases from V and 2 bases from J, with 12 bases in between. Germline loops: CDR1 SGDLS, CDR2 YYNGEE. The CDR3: CASANPDNYGYTF. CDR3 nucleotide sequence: TGTGCCAGCGCCAACCCGGACAACTATGGCTACACCTTC. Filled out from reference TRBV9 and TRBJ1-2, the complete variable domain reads DSGVTQTPKHLITATGQRVTLRCSPRSGDLSVYWYQQSLDQGLQFLIQYYNGEERAKGNILERFSAQQFPDLHSELNLSSLELGDSALYFCASANPDNYGYTFGSGTRLTVV.

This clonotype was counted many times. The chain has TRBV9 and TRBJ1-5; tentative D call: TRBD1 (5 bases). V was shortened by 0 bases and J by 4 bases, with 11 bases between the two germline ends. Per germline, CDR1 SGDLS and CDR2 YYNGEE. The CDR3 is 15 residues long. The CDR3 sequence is CASSVGSGQNQPQHF. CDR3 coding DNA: TGTGCCAGCAGCGTAGGGTCCGGACAAAATCAGCCCCAGCATTTT.

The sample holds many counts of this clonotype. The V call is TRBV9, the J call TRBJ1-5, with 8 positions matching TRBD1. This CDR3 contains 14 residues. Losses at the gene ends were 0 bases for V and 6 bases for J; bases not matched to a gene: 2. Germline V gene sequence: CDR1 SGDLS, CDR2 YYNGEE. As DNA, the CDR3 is TGTGCCAGCAGCGTAGGGACAGGGATTCAGCCCCAGCATTTT. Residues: CASSVGTGIQPQHF. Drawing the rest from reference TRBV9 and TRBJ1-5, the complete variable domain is DSGVTQTPKHLITATGQRVTLRCSPRSGDLSVYWYQQSLDQGLQFLIQYYNGEERAKGNILERFSAQQFPDLHSELNLSSLELGDSALYFCASSVGTGIQPQHFGDGTRLSIL.

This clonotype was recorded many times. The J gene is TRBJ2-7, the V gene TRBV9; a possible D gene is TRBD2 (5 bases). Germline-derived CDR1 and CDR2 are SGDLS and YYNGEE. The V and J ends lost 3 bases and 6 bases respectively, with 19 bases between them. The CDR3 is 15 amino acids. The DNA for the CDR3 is TGTGCCAGCAGCGCCTTTGGAGGCATGGCTCCCGAGCAGTACTTC. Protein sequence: CASSAFGGMAPEQYF.

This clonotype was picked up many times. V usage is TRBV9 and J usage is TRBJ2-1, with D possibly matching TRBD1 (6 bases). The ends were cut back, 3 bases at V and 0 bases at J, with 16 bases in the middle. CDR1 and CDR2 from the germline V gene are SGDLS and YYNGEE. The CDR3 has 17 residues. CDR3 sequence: CASSDGEQGPSYNEQFF. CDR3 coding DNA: TGTGCCAGCAGCGATGGAGAACAGGGACCCTCCTACAATGAGCAGTTCTTC.

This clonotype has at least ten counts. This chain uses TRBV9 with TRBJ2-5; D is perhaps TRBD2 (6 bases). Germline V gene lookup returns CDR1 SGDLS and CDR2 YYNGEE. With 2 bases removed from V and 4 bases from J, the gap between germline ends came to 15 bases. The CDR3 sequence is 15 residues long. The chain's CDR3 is CASSVNSGLTETQYF. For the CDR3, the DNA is TGTGCCAGCAGCGTTAACTCGGGACTCACAGAGACCCAGTACTTC.

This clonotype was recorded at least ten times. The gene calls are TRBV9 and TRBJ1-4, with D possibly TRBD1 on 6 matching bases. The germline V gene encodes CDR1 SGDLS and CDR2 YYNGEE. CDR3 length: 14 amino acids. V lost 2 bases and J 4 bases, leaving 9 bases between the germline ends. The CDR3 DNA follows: TGTGCCAGCAGCGTTGGACAGAGTAATGAAAAACTGTTTTTT. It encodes CASSVGQSNEKLFF.

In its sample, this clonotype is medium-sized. DNA for the CDR3: TGTGCCAGCAGCGTAGATCACGTTGTACAAGAGACCCAGTACTTC. Amino acid sequence: CASSVDHVVQETQYF. The genes are TRBV9 and TRBJ2-5; D uncertain. Trimming stripped 0 bases from V and 2 bases from J, with 11 bases between. The CDR3 contains 15 residues. Germline V gives CDR1 SGDLS, CDR2 YYNGEE.

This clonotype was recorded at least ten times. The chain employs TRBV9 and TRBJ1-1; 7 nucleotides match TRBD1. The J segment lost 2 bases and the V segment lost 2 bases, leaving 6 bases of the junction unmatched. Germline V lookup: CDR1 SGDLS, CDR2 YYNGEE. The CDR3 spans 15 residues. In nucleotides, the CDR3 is TGTGCCAGCAGCGTTGCTCAGGGGGGCAACACTGAAGCTTTCTTT. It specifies CASSVAQGGNTEAFF. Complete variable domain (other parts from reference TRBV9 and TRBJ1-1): DSGVTQTPKHLITATGQRVTLRCSPRSGDLSVYWYQQSLDQGLQFLIQYYNGEERAKGNILERFSAQQFPDLHSELNLSSLELGDSALYFCASSVAQGGNTEAFFGQGTRLTVV.

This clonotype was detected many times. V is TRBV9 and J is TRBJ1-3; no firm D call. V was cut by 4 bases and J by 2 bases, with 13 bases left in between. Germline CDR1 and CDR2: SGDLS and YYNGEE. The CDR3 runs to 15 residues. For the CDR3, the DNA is TGTGCCAGCAGCCTGAGACTGGGCGCTGGAAACACCATATATTTT. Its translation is CASSLRLGAGNTIYF.